This section outlines one T cell receptor (beta chain) sequence together with its context. Its specificity is not known. The data were obtained in a study of CD8+ T cells in alopecia areata. Study-level background: Among treated patients, severity was scored by affected scalp area percentage. Study observations and caveats: Scalp sequencing captures resident alphabeta T cells of normal skin too. The study found tofacitinib significantly decreased scalp clonality and expanded CD8+ clones among the top 100.

The germline gives CDR1 SNHLY, CDR2 FYNNEI. This CDR3 is built from 13 residues. Trimming pared 7 bases from V and 2 bases from J, leaving 9 bases between. Indicated treatment: oral pan-JAK inhibitor, 5-10 mg twice daily. Extracted RNA was reverse transcribed into cDNA, the sequencing template. Some clones are missing from TCRdb's copy, which holds only in-frame ones; the method was immunoSEQ multiplex PCR. In the table there are about 120,000 clones, 53% of which are singletons. This chain uses TRBV2 with TRBJ1-5, with D unclear. This sequence was found in a human donor with alopecia areata. Sequencing used CD4+ T cells sorted from blood, obtained at week 4, from a patient treated with tofacitinib. The CDR3 reads CASMSGGNQPQHF. CDR3 DNA: TGTGCCAGCATGTCCGGCGGCAATCAGCCCCAGCATTTT. Looking up the rest from reference TRBV2 and TRBJ1-5 gives the full variable domain: EPEVTQTPSHQVTQMGQEVILRCVPISNHLYFYWYRQILGQKVEFLVSFYNNEISEKSEIFDDQFSVERPDGSNFTLKIRSTKLEDSAMYFCASMSGGNQPQHFGDGTRLSIL.